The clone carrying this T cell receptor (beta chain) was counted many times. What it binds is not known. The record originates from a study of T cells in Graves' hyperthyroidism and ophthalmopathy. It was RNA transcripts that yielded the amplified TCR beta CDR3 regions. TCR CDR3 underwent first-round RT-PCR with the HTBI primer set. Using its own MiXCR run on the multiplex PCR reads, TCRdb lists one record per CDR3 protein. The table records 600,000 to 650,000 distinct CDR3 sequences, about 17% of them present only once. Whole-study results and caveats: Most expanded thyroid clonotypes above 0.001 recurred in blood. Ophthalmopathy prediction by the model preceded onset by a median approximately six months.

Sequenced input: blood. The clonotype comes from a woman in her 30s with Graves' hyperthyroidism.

As DNA, the CDR3 is TGTGCCAGCAGACCTACAGGGGGCACTGAAGCTTTCTTT. Its translation is CASRPTGGTEAFF. The gene calls are TRBV12-3 or TRBV12-4 and TRBJ1-1; 8 bases are a match to TRBD1. After removal of 6 bases from V and 4 bases from J, the junction contained 4 bases not matched to a gene. This CDR3 contains 13 residues.